Described below is a single T cell receptor beta chain sequence and its context. What antigen it recognizes has not been identified. No much larger clonotype is one base removed from it; base qualities were not supplied. The data originate from a study of cytomegalovirus exposure and HLA in healthy donors (dated by TCRdb to between 2016 and 2019). Looking at the study overall: An earlier analysis of roughly 500 of the donors reported 250 to 350 Gb of sequence data and around 120 million unique TCR beta sequences from approximately 180 million T cells. Around 320 gigabases of sequencing data and 70 million to 85 million unique TCR sequences were included in an early release covering 550 to 650 HLA-typed donors. Of the 300 to 450 genotyped donors, roughly 76% were placed in the genetic ancestry cluster associated with self-reported Caucasian donors. The aim of the study was to test whether cataloging public T cell receptors could identify signatures of past pathogen exposure. The study used immunosequencing to profile the T cell repertoires of approximately 690 subjects and linked those repertoires to cytomegalovirus serostatus. Besides the first cohort of 500 to 700 subjects, a separate validation cohort made up of 120 different subjects was used. To predict cytomegalovirus infection status, the study combined high-throughput TCR immunosequencing, statistical association of individual TCRs with disease status, and machine learning. To study patterns of TCR occurrence, a later analysis re-analyzed previously published TCR beta repertoires from several hundred donors and added high-resolution HLA genotyping. Rather than drawing on any new phenotypic data, the later analysis identified candidate immune exposures from TCR beta sequences and the way those sequences occurred across donors. To decide whether each TCR beta V gene segment behaved as functional or pseudogenic, an earlier analysis of nearly 600 of the donors relied on high-throughput TCR beta sequencing. Donor age, sex, ethnicity and CMV serostatus were compiled alongside the repertoire data. A later genetic analysis took genome-wide SNP genotypes for 398 of the 666 donors and used that subset as a discovery cohort. Every repertoire in the discovery cohort had been generated on one and the same sequencing platform. HLA typing covered class I and class II loci at four-digit resolution. The number of typed donors differed by locus: roughly 629-640 for A, B, C, DRB1 and DQB1; approximately 540 for DQA1; some 590 for DPA1; and some 450 for DPB1. A few DR-DQ haplotypes were handled as single units for association and clustering because linkage in the cohort was strong. On average, 235,054 unique TCR beta nucleotide sequences were sequenced per donor among more than 350 genotyped donors of the cohort, with around 19% of those sequences being non-productive.

The research as a whole found: Linkage disequilibrium might explain the correlated functional status among segregating V segments, but an unknown experimental factor could not be excluded. The sequencing pipeline was judged likely to have produced a cluster of highly shared sequence variants as a technical artifact. A further reported finding was that TCR beta sequences accurately predicted the HLA-A and HLA-B alleles for most subjects in the first cohort. In both the original and validation cohorts, the classifier was reported to diagnose cytomegalovirus status with high specificity and sensitivity. In vitro tests confirmed that a few of the cytomegalovirus-associated TCR beta chains recognize cytomegalovirus antigens. Only TCR beta chains were sequenced in this cohort, and the absence of alpha or paired-chain data limited detectable features. Strong co-occurrence of HLA alleles, especially DR and DQ, made assigning TCR associations to individual alleles difficult. Across donors, most TCR sequences were observed very rarely, whereas some public TCRs were present in many individuals. In a later analysis, HLA-associated TCR beta chains were found to be more clonally expanded and to have lower generation probabilities than equally common non-associated chains. The authors suggested that the approach could potentially be extended to other disease states and immunological phenotypes. Most CMV-associated TCR beta chains appeared to be HLA-restricted in a later analysis, and the HLA associations seemed to be driven largely by CMV exposure. Because counts were too low, roughly 18 rarely observed V segments, including chromosome 9 orphons, were left out of the earlier analysis of about 500 of the donors. In an earlier analysis of fewer than 750 of the donors, most TCR beta V segments were observed in productive rearrangements about 90% or about 30% of the time, broadly matching IMGT annotations. A later analysis found that TCR association rates varied across HLA loci, with DRB1 alleles showing the most associated TCRs and HLA-C alleles the fewest. A later analysis associated about 17,000 TCR beta sequences with specific HLA alleles at a false discovery rate of 0.05. V-gene and J-gene trimming of TCR beta chains was associated with a missense DCLRE1C variant in a later genetic analysis, and the association was replicated in an independent cohort. Several of the top co-occurrence clusters appeared to be linked to parvovirus B19, influenza, CMV and Epstein-Barr virus, according to a later analysis. According to a later genetic analysis, donors in an Asian-associated ancestry cluster had fewer N-insertions in productive TCRs than the roughly 660-donor mean. Because HLA typing was unavailable for some donors at each locus, only the typed subset was used in association tests. The study listed 150 to 200 TCR beta chains as associated with cytomegalovirus. The presence/absence analyses assumed that sequencing depth was roughly uniform across donors, and that assumption may not be true. Immune exposure information for the cohort was limited to CMV serostatus. Because the 87-base-pair reads could not distinguish some IMGT-functional V segments, including TRBV6-2 and TRBV6-3, those segments were excluded.

Library method: the immunoSEQ multiplex PCR assay. For the multiplex PCR, a mixture combining 60 forward primers for TCR Vbeta segments and 13 reverse primers for TCR Jbeta segments was used. Amplification of the CDR3 region of rearranged TCR beta genes was performed with a multiplex PCR assay on genomic DNA. The amplified TCR beta libraries were sequenced on the Illumina HiSeq System as 87-base-pair reads. The source study handled its data this way. In a later analysis, 70 million to 95 million unique TCR beta chains were counted across the roughly 610 repertoires, and roughly 11 million of these chains were shared by at least two donors. A nearest-neighbor algorithm error-corrected the raw reads and collapsed the reads into unique sequences, merging closely related sequences to remove PCR and sequencing errors. CDR3 sequences were aligned to IMGT reference sequences to assign V, D and J gene segments. Each retained sequence needed at least a six-nucleotide match to both a V gene segment and a J gene segment. Rearrangements were classified as productive when the CDR3 lacked stop codons and remained in frame with V and J, and all other rearrangements were classified as non-productive. CDR3 was defined according to IMGT convention as the region running from the second conserved V-encoded cysteine to the conserved J-encoded phenylalanine. In an earlier analysis of more than 550 of the donors, sequences lacking an unambiguous match to a single V gene segment were excluded. In an earlier analysis of 587 of the donors, V segments were called functional above 56.7% productive rearrangements and were called segregating when the between-donor standard deviation exceeded 5%. A statistical classification framework was built to diagnose cytomegalovirus status from the catalog of TCR beta chain sequences. In a later analysis, V and J genes were assigned by comparing TCR nucleotide sequences against IMGT/GENE-DB human TR gene sequences. A later analysis assigned CDR3 sequences and most-parsimonious VDJ recombination scenarios with the TCRdist pipeline. In a later analysis, each TCR beta chain was defined by its CDR3 amino acid sequence together with its V-gene family, and reads without a unique V-gene family were excluded. A later analysis removed 592 highly shared, low-generation-probability nucleotide sequences to deal with suspected cross-contamination and a sequencing artifact. A later analysis calculated a clonal expansion index for each public chain from normalized within-repertoire ranks of inferred template counts. In a later analysis, generation probabilities were computed using a VDJ recombination model fitted to out-of-frame rearrangements, and the results were checked against IGoR. A later analysis scored TCR-TCR, TCR-HLA and TCR-CMV co-occurrence with hypergeometric tests, applying a repertoire-size bias correction to TCR pairs. To estimate false discovery rates, a later analysis permuted the HLA or CMV assignments 20 times. In a later analysis, co-occurring TCRs were grouped with DBSCAN, and TCRdist sequence similarity was added when clustering was performed within HLA-allele-positive subsets. Repertoires with fewer than 30,000 or more than 120,000 public chains, plus five repertoires with anomalous nucleotide sharing, were excluded from co-occurrence clustering. Here the immuneACCESS table is served through TCRdb, limited to in-frame sequences with V and J called. Missing clones are a known gap in these copies; in checked studies unresolved V genes cover under half, and the rest lacks a known reason. The V and J calls and clone size come from that table; D and trimming were worked out from the DNA. This sample gives roughly 120,000 clones in total; 70% to 80% of them show up just once. Approximately 8.2% of the sample is in the top ten clones.

Taken from the germline V gene, the CDR1 and CDR2 loops are SGHTA and FQGNSA. The CDR3 runs 17 amino acids, cysteine and phenylalanine included. Only CDR3 DNA remains: 51 bases, in frame from the first base. V ends up 1 base short and J 4 bases short, with an unmatched junction base count of 9. The cohort consisted of approximately 690 healthy bone marrow donors. At the time of sampling, all cohort members were nominally healthy, though unrecorded immune exposures were likely present. The donor was CMV seropositive and was included in the group of almost 300 seropositive cohort members. A peripheral blood sample was collected from each donor, and TCR beta sequencing was performed on peripheral blood mononuclear cells. The Qiagen DNeasy Blood Extraction Kit was used to extract genomic DNA from the blood cell samples.

Sequencing was carried out using PBMCs. This clonotype was sampled from a woman aged 40 to 55 in good health and CMV-seropositive. Rearrangement joined TRBV7-2 to TRBJ2-1; TRBD2 agrees with 8 junctional bases. The CDR3 region: CASSLGLSGGSYNEQFF. The nucleotide sequence is given as TGTGCCAGCAGCTTAGGATTAAGCGGGGGTTCATACAATGAGCAGTTCTTC.